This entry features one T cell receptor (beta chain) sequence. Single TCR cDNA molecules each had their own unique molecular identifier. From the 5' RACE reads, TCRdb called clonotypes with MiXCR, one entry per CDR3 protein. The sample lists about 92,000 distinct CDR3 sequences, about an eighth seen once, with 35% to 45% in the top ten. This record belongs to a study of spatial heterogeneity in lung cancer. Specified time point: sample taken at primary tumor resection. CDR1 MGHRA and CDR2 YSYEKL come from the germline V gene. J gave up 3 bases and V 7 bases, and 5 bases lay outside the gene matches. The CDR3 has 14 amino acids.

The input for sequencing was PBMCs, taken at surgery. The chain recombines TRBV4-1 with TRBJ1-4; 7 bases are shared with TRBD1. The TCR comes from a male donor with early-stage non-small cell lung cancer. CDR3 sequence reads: CASTHGTANEKLFF. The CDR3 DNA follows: TGCGCCAGCACCCACGGGACAGCTAATGAAAAACTGTTTTTT.